This TCR beta chain appears in the sequencing data of a study of T-cell memory formation after mild COVID-19. Libraries for TCRalpha and TCRbeta carried sample barcodes and unique molecular identifiers via 5'RACE. From the 5' RACE reads, TCRdb called clonotypes with MiXCR, one entry per CDR3 protein. Of fewer than 350,000 distinct CDR3 sequences in the sample, 15% to 20% were seen once. This CDR3 has 13 residues. Trimming cost V 5 bases and J 4 bases, with 11 bases left between them. The germline V gene has CDR1 SGHTA and CDR2 FQGNSA. Study findings and constraints: Later expanders leaned CD4+, whereas day 15 to 85 contracting clones were balanced CD4/CD8.

This clonotype showed up just a few times. No antigen is known for it. The V and J genes are TRBV7-2 and TRBJ1-2, with D tentatively TRBD1 (6 bases). The clonotype comes from a man in his late teens or twenties who had mild COVID-19 (a few samples of this study predate the infection). Cell type and time point are not known. The specimen was PBMCs or a T cell subset sorted from them (not recorded which). The CDR3 DNA is TGTGCCAGCAGCATTGGACAGTCCTATGGCTACACCTTC. It specifies CASSIGQSYGYTF.